These 23 T cell receptor beta chains were sequenced from one sample in a study of T cell responses to AZD1222 COVID-19 vaccine. The repertoire was sequenced with immunoSEQ multiplex PCR; TCRdb's copy has only in-frame clones and lacks some. The data hold around 140,000 clones, with 80% to 95% observed a single time. Sequencing was performed on peripheral blood, taken 28 days after the second AZD1222 dose. The receptor set was obtained from an adult who received the AZD1222 COVID-19 vaccine.

The chain joins TRBV6-2 or TRBV6-3 to TRBJ2-7; D gene uncertain. Germline V gives CDR1 MNHEY, CDR2 SVGEGT. The CDR3 covers 12 residues. Trimming shortened V by 6 bases and J by 3 bases, and 9 bases separated the two germline ends. Here the CDR3 reads CASSPRGYEQYF. The CDR3 DNA follows: TGTGCCAGCAGCCCAAGAGGCTACGAGCAGTACTTC.

This clone was seen more than once but under ten times. The V and J genes are TRBV19 and TRBJ2-7; D may be TRBD1 (6 bases). V dropped 6 bases and J dropped 3 bases, with 18 bases sitting between them. The CDR3 contains 15 residues. Germline lookup yields CDR1 LNHDA and CDR2 SQIVND (reference sequence). For the CDR3, the DNA is TGTGCCAGTAGCTCACAGGGTCGCCTCAGCTACGAGCAGTACTTC. Translating gives CASSSQGRLSYEQYF. Full variable domain (outside the CDR3, taken from reference TRBV19 and TRBJ2-7): DGGITQSPKYLFRKEGQNVTLSCEQNLNHDAMYWYRQDPGQGLRLIYYSQIVNDFQKGDIAEGYSVSREKKESFPLTVTSAQKNPTAFYLCASSSQGRLSYEQYFGPGTRLTVT.

This sequence joins TRBV6-5 and TRBJ1-1; 7 bases are shared with TRBD1. This CDR3 is 14 amino acids long. The ends lost 6 bases at V and 7 bases at J; junction bases unmatched: 11. Looked up from germline, CDR1 is MNHEY and CDR2 is SVGAGI. CDR3 nucleotide sequence: TGTGCCAGCAGACAACAGGGGTGGGCGATTGAAGCTTTCTTT. This translates into CASRQQGWAIEAFF.

V is TRBV2 and J is TRBJ2-7; no definite D call. CDR1 and CDR2 (germline): SNHLY, FYNNEI. Trimming stripped 6 bases from V and 4 bases from J, with 13 bases between. There are 13 residues in the CDR3. CDR3: CASSPGPSYEQYF. The CDR3 region has the DNA TGTGCCAGCAGCCCCGGTCCTTCATACGAGCAGTACTTC.

This chain uses TRBV3-1 (or the pseudogene TRBV3-2) with TRBJ2-1, with D perhaps matching TRBD2 (6 bases). V dropped 2 bases and J dropped 9 bases, with 14 bases sitting between them. The CDR3 has 14 amino acids. Germline V gene sequence: CDR1 LGHDT, CDR2 YNNKEL (reference sequence). CDR3 in amino acids: CASSQIGGYTEQFF. The CDR3 DNA reads as TGTGCCAGCAGCCAAATTGGGGGGTATACTGAGCAGTTCTTC.

This chain connects TRBV25-1 to TRBJ2-7; D may be TRBD1 or TRBD2 (5 bases each). CDR3 length: 16 residues. V was trimmed by 3 bases and J by 1 base, leaving 16 bases between them. Germline CDR1 and CDR2: MGHDK and SYGVNS. The CDR3 nucleotides are TGTGCCAGCAGTGATTTCGGGGCGGAGCGGTCCTACGAGCAGTACTTC. This encodes CASSDFGAERSYEQYF.

V and J are TRBV21-1 and TRBJ2-7. TRBV21-1 is shown as a pseudogene. This CDR3 is 15 amino acids long. CDR3 DNA sequence: TGTGCCAGCAGCAAAGGAGGGGGGAGCATCAACGAGCAGTACTTC. This codes for CASSKGGGSINEQYF.

This clone was recorded only once. The rearrangement links TRBV29-1 to TRBJ2-7; either TRBD1 or TRBD2 may supply D (5 bases each). This CDR3 comprises 12 residues. Trimming left V 6 bases short and J 2 bases short, with 11 bases between. CDR1 and CDR2 from the germline V gene are SQVTM and ANQGSEA. CDR3 region: CSVSGTAYEQYF. For the CDR3, the DNA is TGCAGCGTATCTGGGACCGCCTACGAGCAGTACTTC.

J is TRBJ2-5 and V is TRBV7-7, with TRBD2 identical over 10 bases. Trimming took 3 bases from V and 1 from J; bases not matched to a gene: 2. Germline V gene lookup returns CDR1 SSHAT and CDR2 FNYEAQ (reference sequence). CDR3 length: 15 residues. CDR3 in amino acids: CASSFRTSGQETQYF. CDR3 coding DNA: TGTGCCAGCAGCTTTCGGACTAGCGGCCAAGAGACCCAGTACTTC. Full variable domain (outside the CDR3, taken from reference TRBV7-7 and TRBJ2-5): GAGVSQSPRYKVTKRGQDVTLRCDPISSHATLYWYQQALGQGPEFLTYFNYEAQPDKSGLPSDRFSAERPEGSISTLTIQRTEQRDSAMYRCASSFRTSGQETQYFGPGTRLLVL.

By its share, this clone is medium-sized. The chain joins TRBV29-1 to TRBJ1-2; 8 bases line up with TRBD1. Germline V gene sequence: CDR1 SQVTM, CDR2 ANQGSEA. CDR3 length equals 12 residues. The junction had 1 base not matched to a gene; V was cut back by 3 bases and J by 4 bases. The CDR3 bases are TGCAGCGTTGAGACAGGGGCCTATGGCTACACCTTC. Translated, it gives CSVETGAYGYTF.

The V call is TRBV12-3 or TRBV12-4, the J call TRBJ1-6; D call uncertain. V was cut by 6 bases and J by 6 bases, with 6 bases left in between. This CDR3 contains 12 residues. The CDR3 reads CASSPINSPLHF. The CDR3 DNA sequence: TGTGCCAGCAGCCCCATTAATTCACCCCTCCACTTT.

The chain couples TRBV27 to TRBJ2-1, with 7 bases identical to TRBD2. Germline CDR1 and CDR2: MNHEY and SMNVEV (reference sequence). V shed 4 bases, J shed 9 bases, and the junction held 6 bases outside the gene matches. CDR3 length: 13 amino acids. CDR3 nucleotide sequence: TGTGCCAGCAGTTCCAGGGAGGGAGGTGAGCAGTTCTTC. It yields the protein CASSSREGGEQFF.

The rearrangement joins TRBV5-5 to TRBJ2-2; maybe TRBD2 (5 bases). Trimming stripped 1 base from V and 2 bases from J, with 6 bases between. The CDR3 length is 14 residues. Germline CDR1 SGHKS, CDR2 YYEKEE (reference sequence). CDR3 amino acids: CASSLTGNTGELFF. The CDR3 nucleotides read TGTGCCAGCAGCTTGACGGGAAACACCGGGGAGCTGTTTTTT.

The V and J genes are TRBV7-2 and TRBJ2-7; D gene uncertain. The CDR3 is 11 amino acids. Deletions cut 3 bases from V and 3 bases from J, with 3 bases between. Germline loops: CDR1 SGHTA, CDR2 FQGNSA. The CDR3 spells CASSFYYEQYF. The CDR3 DNA is TGTGCCAGCAGCTTCTACTACGAGCAGTACTTC.

The V gene is TRBV5-1, the J gene TRBJ2-7; 11 bases are shared with TRBD1. The CDR3 totals 14 residues. Germline V CDR1 and CDR2: SGHRS, YFSETQ. With 4 bases clipped from V and 6 bases from J, the junction kept 6 bases outside the gene matches. CDR3 coding DNA: TGCGCCAGCAGCCCAGGGGACAGGGGGGCCGAGCAGTACTTC. It encodes CASSPGDRGAEQYF.

This rearrangement joins TRBV13 to TRBJ2-1; tentatively, D is TRBD2 (6 bases). The V end was cut by 3 bases, the J end by 0 bases, with 6 bases between. This CDR3 region has 14 residues. Per germline, CDR1 PRHDT and CDR2 FYEKMQ (reference sequence). The CDR3 protein is CASSLGGSYNEQFF. CDR3 sequence (DNA): TGTGCCAGCAGCTTGGGGGGCTCCTACAATGAGCAGTTCTTC.

CDR3 residues: CASSLVSAGVGDTQYF. The CDR3 bases are TGTGCCAGCAGCTTAGTCTCAGCGGGGGTGGGAGATACGCAGTATTTT. The chain uses TRBV7-2 and TRBJ2-3, with TRBD2 matching 8 bases. V shed 1 base and J 5 bases; nucleotides not matched to a gene: 8. The length of the CDR3 is 16 residues. The germline CDR1 and CDR2 sequences are SGHTA and FQGNSA. The full variable domain, completed using reference TRBV7-2 and TRBJ2-3, is GAGVSQSPSNKVTEKGKDVELRCDPISGHTALYWYRQSLGQGLEFLIYFQGNSAPDKSGLPSDRFSAERTGGSVSTLTIQRTQQEDSAVYLCASSLVSAGVGDTQYFGPGTRLTVL.

The chain joins TRBV13 to TRBJ2-7; 8 nucleotides agree with TRBD1. The length of the CDR3 is 12 residues. Germline CDR1 and CDR2: PRHDT and FYEKMQ (reference sequence). With V trimmed by 2 bases and J by 6 bases, 0 bases remained unmatched. CDR3 sequence (DNA): TGTGCCAGCAGCTTAACAGGGGGCGAGCAGTACTTC. Translating it yields CASSLTGGEQYF. Using reference TRBV13 and TRBJ2-7 for the parts outside the CDR3, the full variable domain is AAGVIQSPRHLIKEKRETATLKCYPIPRHDTVYWYQQGPGQDPQFLISFYEKMQSDKGSIPDRFSAQQFSDYHSELNMSSLELGDSALYFCASSLTGGEQYFGPGTRLTVT.

The chain combines TRBV7-3 with TRBJ1-1, with a possible D match to TRBD1 (5 bases). V lost 2 bases and J 5 bases, leaving 9 bases between the germline ends. The CDR3 covers 13 residues. CDR1 and CDR2 (germline): SGHTA, FQGTGA. The CDR3 coding sequence is TGTGCCAGCAGCTTATCTGACAGAACTGAAGCTTTCTTT. Its protein is CASSLSDRTEAFF.

V gene TRBV4-2 combines with J gene TRBJ1-1, with TRBD1 matching over 7 bases. From germline, CDR1 is LGHNA and CDR2 YNFKEQ. Losses at the gene ends were 1 base for V and 2 bases for J; bases not matched to a gene: 4. This CDR3 region has 15 residues. DNA of the CDR3: TGTGCCAGCAGCCAAGTGAACAGGGGAAACACTGAAGCTTTCTTT. Translated: CASSQVNRGNTEAFF.

The chain employs TRBV5-5 and TRBJ1-2, with D perhaps matching TRBD1 (6 bases). Germline loops: CDR1 SGHKS, CDR2 YYEKEE (reference sequence). CDR3 length: 15 amino acids. V gave up 2 bases and J gave up 4 bases, with 15 bases separating them. The CDR3 sequence is CASSFGALGGYGYTF. The CDR3 DNA reads TGTGCCAGCAGCTTCGGGGCGTTAGGGGGCTATGGCTACACCTTC.

V and J are TRBV6-4 and TRBJ2-3; 8 bases match TRBD2. V gave up 0 bases and J gave up 1 base; unmatched junction bases: 0. In germline, CDR1 is MRHNA, CDR2 SNTAGT. CDR3 size: 15 residues. CDR3 DNA sequence: TGTGCCAGCAGTGACTCTAGCGGGGGCACAGATACGCAGTATTTT. As protein: CASSDSSGGTDTQYF.

The V gene is TRBV5-5, the J gene TRBJ2-1; 12 bases match TRBD2. There are 17 residues in the CDR3. V lost 0 bases to trimming and J lost 5 bases; unmatched junction nucleotides: 6. In germline, CDR1 is SGHKS, CDR2 YYEKEE (reference sequence). The CDR3 nucleotides are TGTGCCAGCAGCTTGGCCCCCCTAGCGGGAGGGGACAATGAGCAGTTCTTC. Protein sequence: CASSLAPLAGGDNEQFF.